This is a list of T cell receptor beta chains from one sample in a study of regulatory T cells in long-lasting Graves disease. TCRdb reprocessed the multiplex PCR reads via MiXCR and lists one record per CDR3 protein. The profile shows 600,000 to 650,000 distinct CDR3 sequences, 15% to 20% of them singletons. These data also featured in a second study, about T cells in Graves' hyperthyroidism and ophthalmopathy.

Sample: peripheral blood mononuclear cells (PBMCs), taken at new diagnosis, from a patient treated with antithyroid drugs. These receptors were taken from a woman aged 25-40 years with Graves disease. The CDR3 runs from the conserved cysteine through the conserved F or W. A D gene is named only where the DNA matches it firmly. Only part of the rows carry a size: once, few, many, or a class if the clone is expanded.

clone size	V gene	J gene	D gene	CDR3 protein	CDR3 DNA
many	TRBV20-1	TRBJ2-1	TRBD2	CSVKRAGRGNEQFF	TGCAGTGTCAAGAGAGCGGGACGCGGTAATGAGCAGTTCTTC
many	TRBV6-1	TRBJ1-1	NA	CASSHEDGPMNTEAFF	TGTGCCAGCAGTCATGAGGACGGTCCCATGAACACTGAAGCTTTCTTT
many	TRBV28	TRBJ2-4	TRBD2	CASSLAGSAKNIQYF	TGTGCCAGCAGTCTAGCGGGATCAGCCAAAAACATTCAGTACTTC
many	TRBV3-1	TRBJ1-1	NA	CASTHLQGAEAFF	TGTGCCAGCACCCACCTTCAGGGAGCTGAAGCTTTCTTT
once	TRBV20-1	TRBJ1-1	TRBD1	CSAREGPRTGGSPEF	TGCAGTGCTAGAGAGGGCCCCCGGACAGGGGGCTCTCCAGAATTT
few	TRBV14	TRBJ2-7	TRBD2	CASSEAGPPIKGYF	TGTGCCAGCAGCGAAGCGGGACCCCCTATAAAGGGGTACTTC
many	TRBV6-2/TRBV6-3	TRBJ1-4	TRBD1	CASNGADRAREKLFF	TGTGCCAGCAATGGGGCGGACAGGGCGCGGGAAAAACTGTTTTTT
NA	TRBV18	TRBJ2-7	NA	CASSPRAFEQYF	TGTGCCAGCTCACCCCGAGCTTTCGAGCAGTACTTC
many	TRBV28	TRBJ1-2	NA	CASSLRALGGYTF	TGTGCCAGCAGTTTAAGGGCTTTGGGTGGCTACACCTTC
many	TRBV13	TRBJ2-1	TRBD2	CASSLSRGTSGYNEQFF	TGTGCCAGCAGCTTATCCCGCGGGACTAGCGGATACAATGAGCAGTTCTTC
many	TRBV11-2	TRBJ2-5	NA	CASSQEAGQETQYF	TGTGCCAGCAGCCAGGAGGCAGGCCAAGAGACCCAGTACTTC
many	TRBV2	TRBJ1-1	NA	CASSFSRVGGATNTEAFF	TGTGCCAGCAGCTTTTCGAGGGTGGGGGGCGCGACGAACACTGAAGCTTTCTTT
NA	TRBV5-1	TRBJ2-3	TRBD2	CASSRRLAGGSYGTDTQYF	TGCGCCAGCAGCAGGAGACTAGCGGGAGGATCATACGGCACAGATACGCAGTATTTT
many	TRBV6-1	TRBJ1-5	NA	CASSERQQNQPQHF	TGTGCCAGCAGTGAGCGGCAGCAGAATCAGCCCCAGCATTTT
many	TRBV28	TRBJ1-1	TRBD1	CASSLWSPGQGHTEAFF	TGTGCCAGCAGTTTATGGTCGCCTGGACAGGGCCACACTGAAGCTTTCTTT
once	TRBV10-3	TRBJ2-1	TRBD2	CAISDLAGGPEQFF	TGTGCCATCAGTGACCTAGCGGGAGGGCCTGAGCAGTTCTTC
many	TRBV28	TRBJ1-1	NA	CASSSPTMNTEAFF	TGTGCCAGCAGTAGTCCCACCATGAACACTGAAGCTTTCTTT
NA	TRBV15	TRBJ1-5	NA	CATSRKTGKDQPQHF	TGTGCCACCAGCAGAAAAACAGGGAAAGATCAGCCCCAGCATTTT
NA	TRBV3-1	TRBJ1-2	TRBD1	CASSQALDRVYGYTF	TGCGCCAGCAGCCAAGCCTTGGACAGGGTTTATGGCTACACCTTC
many	TRBV7-9	TRBJ1-2	NA	CASSPATRRDGYTF	TGTGCCAGCAGCCCGGCAACTCGGCGCGATGGCTACACCTTC
few	TRBV19	TRBJ2-2	NA	CASSVEGWDAYTGELFF	TGTGCCTCCTCGGTCGAGGGGTGGGATGCGTACACCGGGGAGCTGTTTTTT
NA	TRBV6-2/TRBV6-3	TRBJ1-2	NA	CASSERGFDGYTF	TGTGCCAGCAGTGAACGAGGGTTTGATGGCTACACCTTC
NA	TRBV3-1	TRBJ2-5	NA	CASSQVGGQETQYF	TGTGCCAGCAGCCAAGTGGGGGGTCAAGAGACCCAGTACTTC
many	TRBV30	TRBJ1-1	NA	CAWTGPLNTEAFF	TGTGCCTGGACGGGACCTTTGAACACTGAAGCTTTCTTT
few	TRBV15	TRBJ1-2	NA	CATSTSQGSYYGYTF	TGTGCCACCAGCACATCTCAGGGTAGCTACTATGGCTACACCTTC
many	TRBV28	TRBJ2-2	NA	CASSLSVGGDTGELFF	TGTGCCAGCAGTTTATCGGTTGGAGGGGACACCGGGGAGCTGTTTTTT
once	TRBV7-2	TRBJ2-7	NA	CASSSTNYEQYF	TGTGCCAGCAGCTCCACCAACTACGAGCAGTACTTC
many	TRBV7-3	TRBJ2-1	NA	CASTPGGPGYNEQFF	TGTGCCAGCACCCCAGGAGGGCCGGGGTATAATGAGCAGTTCTTC
many	TRBV28	TRBJ1-5	NA	CASSTRLGNQPQHF	TGTGCCAGCAGTACCCGATTAGGGAATCAGCCCCAGCATTTT
NA	TRBV6-1	TRBJ1-5	TRBD1	CASKPDRGRHQPQHF	TGTGCCAGCAAGCCCGACAGGGGCCGGCATCAGCCCCAGCATTTT
many	TRBV7-9	TRBJ2-7	NA	CASSSRVIDTKFYYEQYF	TGTGCCAGCAGCTCCCGAGTCATCGACACGAAATTCTACTACGAGCAGTACTTC
NA	TRBV7-9	TRBJ1-2	NA	CASRHSLTDYGYTF	TGTGCCAGCAGACACAGCCTTACGGACTATGGCTACACCTTC
many	TRBV6-5	TRBJ1-2	NA	CASSYQRPPSNYGYTF	TGTGCCAGCAGTTACCAACGGCCCCCATCTAACTATGGCTACACCTTC
NA	TRBV6-1	TRBJ2-7	TRBD1	CASSTTGGVQANEQYF	TGTGCCAGCAGTACCACAGGGGGAGTGCAGGCAAACGAGCAGTACTTC
many	TRBV7-9	TRBJ2-5	NA	CASSLSIGDGETQYF	TGTGCCAGCAGCTTAAGTATTGGGGATGGAGAGACCCAGTACTTC
many	TRBV28	TRBJ1-6	NA	CASSLGLNNSPLHF	TGTGCCAGCAGTTTAGGCCTGAATAATTCACCCCTCCACTTT
few	TRBV3-1	TRBJ2-1	TRBD2	CASTQSGSPVNEQFF	TGTGCCAGCACTCAAAGCGGGAGTCCGGTAAATGAGCAGTTCTTC
many	TRBV28	TRBJ2-7	NA	CASSLLTGVAYEQYF	TGTGCCAGCAGCCTCCTGACGGGAGTAGCCTACGAGCAGTACTTC
NA	TRBV11-2	TRBJ2-1	TRBD2	CASSLTGAGGLYNEQFF	TGTGCCAGCAGCTTAACTGGGGCGGGAGGACTGTACAATGAGCAGTTCTTC
NA	TRBV27	TRBJ2-2	NA	CASSLIWTANTGELFF	TGTGCCAGCAGTTTGATCTGGACCGCGAACACCGGGGAGCTGTTTTTT
many	TRBV28	TRBJ2-1	TRBD2	CASARGGSSLVMRQFF	TGTGCCAGCGCCCGGGGGGGGAGTAGCCTTGTAATGAGGCAGTTCTTC
NA	TRBV28	TRBJ1-6	NA	CASSPRQGSYNSPLHF	TGTGCCAGCAGTCCCCGGCAAGGCTCCTATAATTCACCCCTCCACTTT
many	TRBV28	TRBJ2-6	NA	CASVETGPSGANVLTF	TGTGCCAGTGTTGAGACAGGACCTTCTGGGGCCAACGTCCTGACTTTC
NA	TRBV20-1	TRBJ2-7	TRBD1	CSAPGTGVYEQYF	TGCAGTGCTCCCGGGACAGGGGTCTACGAGCAGTACTTC
NA	TRBV18	TRBJ2-7	TRBD2	CASSPLADYEQYF	TGTGCCAGCTCACCGCTAGCGGATTACGAGCAGTACTTC